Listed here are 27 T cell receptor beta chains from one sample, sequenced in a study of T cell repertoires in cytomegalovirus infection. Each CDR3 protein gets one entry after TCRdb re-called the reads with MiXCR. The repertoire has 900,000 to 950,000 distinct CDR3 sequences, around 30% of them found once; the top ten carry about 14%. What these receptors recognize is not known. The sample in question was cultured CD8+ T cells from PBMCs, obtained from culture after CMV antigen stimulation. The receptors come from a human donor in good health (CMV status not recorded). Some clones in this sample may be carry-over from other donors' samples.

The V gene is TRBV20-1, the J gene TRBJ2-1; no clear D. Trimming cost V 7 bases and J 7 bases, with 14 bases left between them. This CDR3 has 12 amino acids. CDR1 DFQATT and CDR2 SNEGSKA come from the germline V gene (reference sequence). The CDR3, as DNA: TGCAGTGTCCCAGATCCCTGGAATGAGCAGTTCTTC. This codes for CSVPDPWNEQFF.

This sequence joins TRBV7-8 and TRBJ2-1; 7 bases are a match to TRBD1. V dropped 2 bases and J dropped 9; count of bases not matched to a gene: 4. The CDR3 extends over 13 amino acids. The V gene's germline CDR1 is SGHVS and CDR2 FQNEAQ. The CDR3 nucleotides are TGTGCCAGCAGCTTAACAGGGGCGAGTGAGCAGTTCTTC. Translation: CASSLTGASEQFF.

This CDR3 is CASSLFGGNANTGELFF. The CDR3 nucleotides read TGTGCCAGCAGCTTATTCGGGGGGAACGCGAACACCGGGGAGCTGTTTTTT. This chain uses TRBV7-3 with TRBJ2-2; 7 nucleotides agree with TRBD2. This CDR3 has 17 residues. CDR1 and CDR2 from the germline V gene are SGHTA and FQGTGA. The junction had 6 bases not matched to a gene; V was cut back by 2 bases and J by 0 bases. Supplemented by reference TRBV7-3 and TRBJ2-2, the full variable domain reads GAGVSQTPSNKVTEKGKYVELRCDPISGHTALYWYRQSLGQGPEFLIYFQGTGAADDSGLPNDRFFAVRPEGSVSTLKIQRTERGDSAVYLCASSLFGGNANTGELFFGEGSRLTVL.

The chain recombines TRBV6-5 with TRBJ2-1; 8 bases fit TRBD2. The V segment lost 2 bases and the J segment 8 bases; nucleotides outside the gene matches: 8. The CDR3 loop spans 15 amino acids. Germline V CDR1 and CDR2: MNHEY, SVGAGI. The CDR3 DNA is TGTGCCAGCAGTTACGAGGTAGCGGGGCGCGATGAGCAGTTCTTC. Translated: CASSYEVAGRDEQFF.

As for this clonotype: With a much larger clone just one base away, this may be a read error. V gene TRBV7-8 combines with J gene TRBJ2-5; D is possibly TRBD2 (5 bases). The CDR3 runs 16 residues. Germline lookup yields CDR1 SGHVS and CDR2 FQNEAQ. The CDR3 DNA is TGTGCCAGCAGCTTAGTCGCGGGTTCGAGCCAAGAGACCCTGTACTTC. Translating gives CASSLVAGSSQETLYF.

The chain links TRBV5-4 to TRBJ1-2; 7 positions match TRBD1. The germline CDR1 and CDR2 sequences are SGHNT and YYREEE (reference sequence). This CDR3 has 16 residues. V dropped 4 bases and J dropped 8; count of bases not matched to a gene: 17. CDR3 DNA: TGTGCCAGCAGCCTACGACAGGGTGGGGACCTATCGGGCTACACCTTC. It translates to CASSLRQGGDLSGYTF.

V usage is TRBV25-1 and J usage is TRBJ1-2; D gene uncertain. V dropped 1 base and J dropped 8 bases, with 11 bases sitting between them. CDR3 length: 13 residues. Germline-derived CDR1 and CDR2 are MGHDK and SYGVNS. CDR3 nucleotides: TGTGCCAGCAGTGAATTGGGTCCCTTCGGCTACACCTTC. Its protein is CASSELGPFGYTF.

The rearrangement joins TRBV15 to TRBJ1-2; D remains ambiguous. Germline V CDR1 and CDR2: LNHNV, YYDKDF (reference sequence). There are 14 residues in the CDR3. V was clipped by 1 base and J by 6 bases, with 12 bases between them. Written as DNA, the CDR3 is TGTGCCACCAGCAGAGCGACAAGGAGGAATGGCTACACCTTC. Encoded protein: CATSRATRRNGYTF.

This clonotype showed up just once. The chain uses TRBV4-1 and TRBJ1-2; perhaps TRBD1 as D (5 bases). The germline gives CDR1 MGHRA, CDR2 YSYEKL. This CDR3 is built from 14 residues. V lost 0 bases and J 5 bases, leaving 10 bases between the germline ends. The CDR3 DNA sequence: TGCGCCAGCAGCCAAGATATGACAGAATATGGCTACACCTTC. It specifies CASSQDMTEYGYTF.

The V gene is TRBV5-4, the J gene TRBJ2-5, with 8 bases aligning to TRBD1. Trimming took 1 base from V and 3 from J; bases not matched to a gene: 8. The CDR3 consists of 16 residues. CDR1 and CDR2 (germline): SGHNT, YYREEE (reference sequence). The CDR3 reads CASSLFGRGREETQYF. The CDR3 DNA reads TGTGCCAGCAGCTTGTTCGGCAGGGGGCGAGAAGAGACCCAGTACTTC.

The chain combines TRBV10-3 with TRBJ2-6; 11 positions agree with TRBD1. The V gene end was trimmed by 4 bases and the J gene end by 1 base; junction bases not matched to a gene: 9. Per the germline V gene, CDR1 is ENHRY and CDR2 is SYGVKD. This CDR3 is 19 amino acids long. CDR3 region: CAISGSGTGGLSGANVLTF. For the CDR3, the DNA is TGTGCCATCAGTGGATCCGGGACAGGGGGATTGTCTGGGGCCAACGTCCTGACTTTC.

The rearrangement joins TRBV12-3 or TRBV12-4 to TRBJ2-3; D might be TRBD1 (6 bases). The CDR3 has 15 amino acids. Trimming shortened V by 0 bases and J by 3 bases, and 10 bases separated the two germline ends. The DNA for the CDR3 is TGTGCCAGCAGTTTAGCTTACAGGGCGACAGATACGCAGTATTTT. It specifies CASSLAYRATDTQYF.

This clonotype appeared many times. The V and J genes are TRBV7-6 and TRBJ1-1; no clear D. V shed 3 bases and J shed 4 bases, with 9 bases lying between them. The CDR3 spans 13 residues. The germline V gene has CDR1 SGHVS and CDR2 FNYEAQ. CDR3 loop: CASSLRETTEAFF. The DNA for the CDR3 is TGTGCCAGCAGCTTGAGGGAAACCACTGAAGCTTTCTTT. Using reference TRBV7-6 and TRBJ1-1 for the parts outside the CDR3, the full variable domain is GAGVSQSPRYKVTKRGQDVALRCDPISGHVSLYWYRQALGQGPEFLTYFNYEAQQDKSGLPNDRFSAERPEGSISTLTIQRTEQRDSAMYRCASSLRETTEAFFGQGTRLTVV.

The CDR3 region has the DNA TGTGCCAGCAGCCAAGAGGTAAAGGGGGGGCGCCAAGAGACCCAGTACTTC. Its translation: CASSQEVKGGRQETQYF. This chain joins TRBV4-2 and TRBJ2-5; possibly TRBD2 for D (7 bases). Looked up from germline, CDR1 is LGHNA and CDR2 is YNFKEQ. The CDR3 spans 17 residues. Trimming removed 0 bases from V and 1 base from J, with 15 bases in between.

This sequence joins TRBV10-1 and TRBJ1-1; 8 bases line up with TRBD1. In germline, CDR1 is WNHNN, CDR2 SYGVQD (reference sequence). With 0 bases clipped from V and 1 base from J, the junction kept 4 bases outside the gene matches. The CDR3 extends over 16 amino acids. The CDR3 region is CASSESLGQGNTEAFF. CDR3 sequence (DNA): TGCGCCAGCAGTGAGTCTTTAGGACAGGGGAACACTGAAGCTTTCTTT.

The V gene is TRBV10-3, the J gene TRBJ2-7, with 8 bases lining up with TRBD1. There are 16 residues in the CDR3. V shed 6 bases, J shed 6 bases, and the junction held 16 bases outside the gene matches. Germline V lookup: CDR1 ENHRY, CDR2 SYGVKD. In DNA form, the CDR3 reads TGTGCCATCAGCAATCAGACAGGGGATGTTTTTTGCGAGCAGTACGTC. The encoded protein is CAISNQTGDVFCEQYV.

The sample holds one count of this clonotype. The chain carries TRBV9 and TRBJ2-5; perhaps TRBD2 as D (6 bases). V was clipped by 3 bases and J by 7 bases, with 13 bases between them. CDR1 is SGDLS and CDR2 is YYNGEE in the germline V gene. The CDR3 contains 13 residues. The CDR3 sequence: CASSAGVGGTQYF. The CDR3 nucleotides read TGTGCCAGCAGCGCAGGAGTCGGGGGGACCCAGTACTTC.

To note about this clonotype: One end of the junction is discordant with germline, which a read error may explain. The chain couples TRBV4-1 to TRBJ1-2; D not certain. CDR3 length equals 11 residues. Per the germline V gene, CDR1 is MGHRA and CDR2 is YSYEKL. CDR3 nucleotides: TGCGCCAGCAGCACTAAGGAGGGCACGGACTTC. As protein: CASSTKEGTDF.

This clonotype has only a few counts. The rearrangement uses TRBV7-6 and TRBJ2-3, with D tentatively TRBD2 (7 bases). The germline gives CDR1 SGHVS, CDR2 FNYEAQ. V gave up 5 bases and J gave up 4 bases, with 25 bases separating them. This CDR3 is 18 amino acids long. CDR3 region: CASSPNRGSGEKSDTQYF. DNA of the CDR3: TGTGCCAGCAGCCCCAATAGGGGGAGCGGGGAGAAATCAGATACGCAGTATTTT.

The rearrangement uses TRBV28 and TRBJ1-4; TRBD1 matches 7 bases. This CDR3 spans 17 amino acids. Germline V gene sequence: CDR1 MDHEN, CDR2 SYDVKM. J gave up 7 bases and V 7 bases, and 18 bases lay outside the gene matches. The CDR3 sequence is CASTLRRGRRDSEKLFF. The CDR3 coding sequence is TGTGCCAGCACCTTGCGAAGGGGGCGACGGGATAGTGAAAAACTGTTTTTT.

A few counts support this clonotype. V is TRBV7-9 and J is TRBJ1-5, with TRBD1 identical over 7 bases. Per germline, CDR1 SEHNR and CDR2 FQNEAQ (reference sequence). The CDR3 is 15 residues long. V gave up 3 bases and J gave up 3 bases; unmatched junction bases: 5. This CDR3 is CASSFAGGYNQPQHF. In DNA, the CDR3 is TGTGCCAGCAGCTTTGCAGGGGGATACAATCAGCCCCAGCATTTT.

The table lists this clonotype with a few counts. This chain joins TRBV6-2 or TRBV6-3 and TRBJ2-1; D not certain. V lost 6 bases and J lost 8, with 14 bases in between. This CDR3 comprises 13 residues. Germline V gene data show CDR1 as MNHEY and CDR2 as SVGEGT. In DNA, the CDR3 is TGTGCCAGCAGCCACGGTGGATGGGATGAGCAGTTCTTC. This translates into CASSHGGWDEQFF.

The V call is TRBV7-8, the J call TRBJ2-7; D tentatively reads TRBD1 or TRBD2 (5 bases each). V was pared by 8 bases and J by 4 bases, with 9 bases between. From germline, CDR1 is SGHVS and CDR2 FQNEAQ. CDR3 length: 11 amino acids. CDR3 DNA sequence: TGTGCCAGCGGCTGGGGGTACGAGCAGTACGTC. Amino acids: CASGWGYEQYV.

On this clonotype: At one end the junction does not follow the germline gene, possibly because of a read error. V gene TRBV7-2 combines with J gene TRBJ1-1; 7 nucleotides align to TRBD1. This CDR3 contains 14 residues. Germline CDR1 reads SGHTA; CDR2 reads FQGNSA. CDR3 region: CVSSQRDSYTEAFF. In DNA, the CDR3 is TGTGTCAGCAGCCAACGGGACAGCTACACTGAAGCTTTCTTT.

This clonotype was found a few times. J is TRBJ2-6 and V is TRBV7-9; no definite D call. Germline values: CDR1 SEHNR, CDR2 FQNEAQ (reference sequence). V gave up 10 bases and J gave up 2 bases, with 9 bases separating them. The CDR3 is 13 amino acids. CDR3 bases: TGTGCCAATCCCCCCCCTGGGGCCAACGTCCTGACTTTC. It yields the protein CANPPPGANVLTF.

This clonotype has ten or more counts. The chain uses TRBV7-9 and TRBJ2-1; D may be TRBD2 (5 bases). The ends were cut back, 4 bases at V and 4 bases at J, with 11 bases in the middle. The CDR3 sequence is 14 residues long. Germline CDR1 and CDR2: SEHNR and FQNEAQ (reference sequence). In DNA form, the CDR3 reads TGTGCCAGCAGCTCCAGGAGGCAATACAATGAGCAGTTCTTC. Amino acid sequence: CASSSRRQYNEQFF. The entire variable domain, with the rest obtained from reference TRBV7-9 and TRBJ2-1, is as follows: DTGVSQNPRHKITKRGQNVTFRCDPISEHNRLYWYRQTLGQGPEFLTYFQNEAQLEKSRLLSDRFSAERPKGSFSTLEIQRTEQGDSAMYLCASSSRRQYNEQFFGPGTRLTVL.

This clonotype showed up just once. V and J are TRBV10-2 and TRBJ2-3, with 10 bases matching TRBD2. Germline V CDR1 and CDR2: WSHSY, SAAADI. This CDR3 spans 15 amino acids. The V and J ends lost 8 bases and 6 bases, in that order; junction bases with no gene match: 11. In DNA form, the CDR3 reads TGCGCCAGCTGCCTAGCGGGGGCCTCCGGGGATACGCAGTATTTT. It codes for CASCLAGASGDTQYF.